Listed here are 12 T cell receptor beta chains from one sample, sequenced in a study of beta chain features in type 1 diabetes. The study's findings and limits: People with Type 1 diabetes carried modestly yet significantly shorter TCRB CDR3s in all four CD4+ subsets.

TCRB transcripts that were expressed got sequenced, as all of the isolated RNA had been reverse transcribed. Sequencing was performed with immunoSEQ multiplex PCR; in TCRdb, only in-frame clones are kept and a portion is missing. Counted here are roughly 730,000 clones, roughly an eighth occurring once; the ten biggest clones make up 0.022%. These receptors have no identified antigens. What was sequenced was naive CD4+ T cells from blood. These receptor sequences come from a man aged 18 to 29 with type 1 diabetes.

This clone was counted between two and nine times. This sequence joins TRBV29-1 and TRBJ2-7; no reliable D call. The CDR3 consists of 12 residues. Trimming cost V 4 bases and J 2 bases, with 9 bases left between them. Per germline, CDR1 SQVTM and CDR2 ANQGSEA. The CDR3 reads CSVVGYTYEQYF. CDR3 bases: TGCAGCGTTGTTGGTTATACCTACGAGCAGTACTTC.

This clone was found a few times. The chain couples TRBV18 to TRBJ2-3; D is uncertain. Trimming took off 0 bases at V and 2 bases at J, with 6 bases between the two ends. This CDR3 contains 14 residues. Germline CDR1 KGHSH, CDR2 LQKENI. The CDR3 DNA reads as TGTGCCAGCTCACCACCGTTGATCACAGATACGCAGTATTTT. Encoded protein: CASSPPLITDTQYF. The full variable domain, completed using reference TRBV18 and TRBJ2-3, is NAGVMQNPRHLVRRRGQEARLRCSPMKGHSHVYWYRQLPEEGLKFMVYLQKENIIDESGMPKERFSAEFPKEGPSILRIQQVVRGDSAAYFCASSPPLITDTQYFGPGTRLTVL.

This clone was seen just once. V gene TRBV5-4 combines with J gene TRBJ1-4, with D perhaps matching TRBD1 (6 bases). The CDR3 runs to 16 residues. V was trimmed by 2 bases and J by 6 bases, leaving 17 bases between them. Germline CDR1 is SGHNT and CDR2 is YYREEE (reference sequence). CDR3 sequence: CASSFTRGGEYEKLFF. In nucleotides, the CDR3 is TGTGCCAGCAGCTTTACGAGGGGGGGCGAGTATGAAAAACTGTTTTTT.

About this clone itself: The sample carries other DNA sequences with the same CDR3. V gene TRBV2 combines with J gene TRBJ1-1; D possibly corresponds to TRBD1 (5 bases). This CDR3 has 13 amino acids. Trimming removed 6 bases at V and 1 base at J, with 9 bases between. The germline gives CDR1 SNHLY, CDR2 FYNNEI. Written as DNA, the CDR3 is TGTGCCAGCAGGGTCCAGGGGAACACTGAAGCTTTCTTT. It is translated as CASRVQGNTEAFF. Full variable domain (rest looked up from reference TRBV2 and TRBJ1-1): EPEVTQTPSHQVTQMGQEVILRCVPISNHLYFYWYRQILGQKVEFLVSFYNNEISEKSEIFDDQFSVERPDGSNFTLKIRSTKLEDSAMYFCASRVQGNTEAFFGQGTRLTVV.

The V gene is TRBV5-1, the J gene TRBJ2-7; maybe TRBD1 (5 bases). V was shortened by 2 bases and J by 0 bases, with 6 bases between the two germline ends. Germline values: CDR1 SGHRS, CDR2 YFSETQ. The length of the CDR3 is 13 residues. The CDR3 is CASSFDSSYEQYF. For the CDR3, the DNA is TGCGCCAGCAGCTTTGACAGCTCCTACGAGCAGTACTTC.

This chain joins TRBV5-1 and TRBJ2-1, with D perhaps matching TRBD1 (6 bases). V shed 8 bases and J shed 2 bases, with 11 bases lying between them. The CDR3 runs to 13 residues. Looked up from germline, CDR1 is SGHRS and CDR2 is YFSETQ. The CDR3 nucleotides read TGCGCCAGTTGGGCAGGGGCCTACAATGAGCAGTTCTTC. Translation: CASWAGAYNEQFF. Using reference TRBV5-1 and TRBJ2-1 for the parts outside the CDR3, the full variable domain is KAGVTQTPRYLIKTRGQQVTLSCSPISGHRSVSWYQQTPGQGLQFLFEYFSETQRNKGNFPGRFSGRQFSNSRSEMNVSTLELGDSALYLCASWAGAYNEQFFGPGTRLTVL.

The CDR3 reads CATSRDPRGGTDTQYF. Written as DNA, the CDR3 is TGTGCCACCAGCAGAGATCCCAGGGGGGGGACAGATACGCAGTATTTT. The V gene is TRBV15, the J gene TRBJ2-3, with D possibly being TRBD1 or TRBD2 (7 bases each). The ends were cut back, 0 bases at V and 3 bases at J, with 13 bases in the middle. The length of the CDR3 is 16 residues. The V gene's germline CDR1 is LNHNV and CDR2 YYDKDF (reference sequence).

The V gene is TRBV28, the J gene TRBJ1-5; D possibly corresponds to TRBD1 (6 bases). CDR3 size: 16 residues. V was shortened by 5 bases and J by 7 bases, with 21 bases between the two germline ends. CDR1 MDHEN and CDR2 SYDVKM come from the germline V gene. The DNA of the CDR3 is TGTGCCAGCAGTGGGGGGACACGCCTAGGAGGGCAGCCCCAGCATTTT. Translated: CASSGGTRLGGQPQHF. The full variable domain, completed using reference TRBV28 and TRBJ1-5, is DVKVTQSSRYLVKRTGEKVFLECVQDMDHENMFWYRQDPGLGLRLIYFSYDVKMKEKGDIPEGYSVSREKKERFSLILESASTNQTSMYLCASSGGTRLGGQPQHFGDGTRLSIL.

The CDR3 region is CSARGGEGLFF. The CDR3 bases are TGCAGTGCTAGAGGGGGAGAGGGACTGTTTTTT. The chain carries TRBV20-1 and TRBJ1-4, with unresolved D. The ends were cut back, 1 base at V and 13 bases at J, with 10 bases in the middle. The CDR3 has 11 residues. The V gene's germline CDR1 is DFQATT and CDR2 SNEGSKA (reference sequence).

This clone was picked up a small number of times. J is TRBJ2-3 and V is TRBV5-1, with unresolved D. V lost 0 bases to trimming and J lost 6 bases, with 14 bases between them. The germline V gene encodes CDR1 SGHRS and CDR2 YFSETQ. The CDR3 spans 15 residues. DNA for the CDR3: TGCGCCAGCAGCTTGGGGCAGCCAGTTTCTGATACGCAGTATTTT. Translating gives CASSLGQPVSDTQYF.

This clone was counted only a few times. The chain combines TRBV5-1 with TRBJ1-1; maybe TRBD1 (5 bases). V lost 0 bases and J lost 2, with 17 bases in between. Per the germline V gene, CDR1 is SGHRS and CDR2 is YFSETQ. The CDR3 totals 17 residues. CDR3 DNA sequence: TGCGCCAGCAGCTTGGGGCCCCCGGGACCATTAAACACTGAAGCTTTCTTT. Translating gives CASSLGPPGPLNTEAFF.

This clone turned up a few times. V is TRBV28 and J is TRBJ1-3; no clear D gene. The V end was cut by 8 bases, the J end by 0 bases, with 14 bases between. Germline V gene sequence: CDR1 MDHEN, CDR2 SYDVKM. The CDR3 runs to 15 residues. This CDR3 reads CASRGAKFSGNTIYF. In DNA form, the CDR3 reads TGTGCCAGCCGTGGTGCGAAATTCTCTGGAAACACCATATATTTT.